These 22 T cell receptor beta chains originate from one sample sequenced in a study of response to subunit inactivated influenza vaccine. TCRdb itself ran the RT-PCR reads through MiXCR, one entry per CDR3 protein. The sample lists about 310,000 distinct CDR3 sequences, 21% occurring once. The material sequenced was PBMCs from blood, taken about 19 months after vaccination. These receptors were collected from a man in his fifties or sixties who received an inactivated influenza vaccine.

This clonotype turned up a few times. The rearrangement uses TRBV3-1 and TRBJ2-1; D unresolved. With 2 bases removed from V and 9 bases from J, the gap between germline ends came to 14 bases. Germline CDR1 and CDR2: LGHDT and YNNKEL (reference sequence). The CDR3 covers 14 residues. This CDR3 reads CASSQYDSLGEQFF. CDR3 in DNA: TGTGCCAGCAGCCAATACGACTCGCTAGGTGAGCAGTTCTTC.

This clonotype has a handful of counts. The rearrangement uses TRBV19 and TRBJ2-7; D may be TRBD2 (5 bases). Germline assignment: CDR1 LNHDA and CDR2 SQIVND (reference sequence). The ends were cut back, 6 bases at V and 2 bases at J, with 17 bases in the middle. The CDR3 is 15 residues long. The CDR3 protein is CASRVGISSPYEQYF. The CDR3 nucleotides read TGTGCCAGTAGGGTCGGGATTTCCTCCCCCTACGAGCAGTACTTC.

This clonotype occurred many times. V gene TRBV6-1 combines with J gene TRBJ1-5; D perhaps matches TRBD1 (5 bases). Germline V CDR1 and CDR2: MNHNS, SASEGT. The length of the CDR3 is 15 residues. V gave up 5 bases and J gave up 2 bases, with 13 bases separating them. DNA for the CDR3: TGTGCCAGCAGTAGCGGGGCCTGGGGCAATCAGCCCCAGCATTTT. It is translated as CASSSGAWGNQPQHF.

A word on this clonotype: A clone one base away is much larger, so this may be a read error. Because the CDR3 is missing its conserved closing phenylalanine or tryptophan, this is likely a read error. This sequence joins TRBV27 and TRBJ1-5; TRBD1 is a possible D gene (5 bases). The CDR3 is 17 residues long. Trimming left V 0 bases short and J 0 bases short, with 12 bases between. The germline gives CDR1 MNHEY, CDR2 SMNVEV (reference sequence). Here the CDR3 reads CASSLSGRFYSNQPQHL. Written as DNA, the CDR3 is TGTGCCAGCAGTTTATCGGGACGGTTCTATAGCAATCAGCCCCAGCATCTT.

There are many counts of this clonotype. The gene calls are TRBV10-3 and TRBJ1-6, with D hard to call. There are 14 residues in the CDR3. Germline CDR1 is ENHRY and CDR2 is SYGVKD. Trimming took 6 bases from V and 5 from J, leaving 11 bases between them. The CDR3 sequence: CAISADFNNSPLHF. For the CDR3, the DNA is TGTGCCATCAGCGCGGACTTCAATAATTCACCCCTCCACTTT.

This clonotype was recorded a few times. The chain employs TRBV29-1 and TRBJ2-5; unclear D gene. V lost 3 bases, J lost 5 bases, and 10 bases lay in between. From germline, CDR1 is SQVTM and CDR2 ANQGSEA. The CDR3 extends over 12 amino acids. CDR3 in amino acids: CSVDRSEETQYF. In DNA form, the CDR3 reads TGCAGCGTTGACCGGTCAGAGGAGACCCAGTACTTC.

This clonotype was seen many times. The chain joins TRBV10-3 to TRBJ1-4; D unclear. This CDR3 has 16 amino acids. Germline V gene data show CDR1 as ENHRY and CDR2 as SYGVKD. Trimming pared 2 bases from V and 7 bases from J, leaving 17 bases between. The CDR3 region has the DNA TGTGCCATCAGTGAGCCGGAGCCATCGGGAGGTGAAAAACTGTTTTTT. Translating it yields CAISEPEPSGGEKLFF.

V usage is TRBV20-1 and J usage is TRBJ1-4; the D is unclear. This CDR3 comprises 13 residues. Trimming left V 3 bases short and J 7 bases short, with 12 bases between. Germline V gene data show CDR1 as DFQATT and CDR2 as SNEGSKA (reference sequence). The CDR3 is CSASLSPTEKLFF. In nucleotides, the CDR3 is TGCAGTGCTAGTCTAAGTCCGACTGAAAAACTGTTTTTT.

This clonotype appeared a few times. The rearrangement uses TRBV7-2 and TRBJ1-2; D is perhaps TRBD1 (5 bases). The CDR3 has 15 amino acids. V dropped 1 base and J dropped 3 bases, with 12 bases sitting between them. CDR1 and CDR2 from the germline V gene are SGHTA and FQGNSA. CDR3 loop: CASSLVGAGDYGYTF. The CDR3 DNA reads TGTGCCAGCAGCTTAGTTGGGGCCGGGGACTATGGCTACACCTTC.

The chain uses TRBV6-1 and TRBJ1-1, with 8 positions matching TRBD1. The germline V gene encodes CDR1 MNHNS and CDR2 SASEGT. There are 16 residues in the CDR3. The J segment lost 7 bases and the V segment lost 3 bases, leaving 13 bases of the junction unmatched. The DNA of the CDR3 is TGTGCCAGCAGTGAGGCGATTCATCTGACAGGGGATGAAGCTTTCTTT. The encoded protein is CASSEAIHLTGDEAFF.

In this sample, this clonotype turned up a few times. The rearrangement joins TRBV7-2 to TRBJ2-7, with D unresolved. The CDR3 length is 15 residues. V lost 1 base and J 3 bases, leaving 13 bases between the germline ends. Germline loops: CDR1 SGHTA, CDR2 FQGNSA. Written as DNA, the CDR3 is TGTGCCAGCAGCTTAGATTCTGGGCCATACTACGAGCAGTACTTC. Translation gives CASSLDSGPYYEQYF.

There are a few counts of this clonotype. The V call is TRBV4-1, the J call TRBJ2-2; perhaps D is TRBD1 or TRBD2 (5 bases each). Trimming removed 4 bases from V and 4 bases from J, with 25 bases in between. This CDR3 region has 19 residues. Germline V gene data show CDR1 as MGHRA and CDR2 as YSYEKL. The CDR3 protein is CASSPSVSYRDGGTGELFF. CDR3 DNA: TGCGCCAGCAGCCCGTCTGTCTCCTACCGGGACGGAGGCACCGGGGAGCTGTTTTTT.

The V call is TRBV7-2, the J call TRBJ2-2, with D perhaps given as TRBD1 or TRBD2 (7 bases each). Trimming took off 2 bases at V and 3 bases at J, with 10 bases between the two ends. This CDR3 is 15 amino acids long. The V gene's germline CDR1 is SGHTA and CDR2 FQGNSA. CDR3 coding DNA: TGTGCCAGCAGCTTATCAGGGGGGGACACCGGGGAGCTGTTTTTT. The encoded protein is CASSLSGGDTGELFF.

The table lists this clonotype with a few counts. This rearrangement joins TRBV7-9 to TRBJ1-1; D ambiguous. This CDR3 region has 11 residues. V lost 0 bases and J lost 11, with 7 bases in between. Germline V gene sequence: CDR1 SEHNR, CDR2 FQNEAQ (reference sequence). This chain's CDR3 is CASSLALQAFF. The DNA of the CDR3 is TGTGCCAGCAGCTTAGCTTTACAGGCTTTCTTT.

This clonotype occurred a few times. The V call is TRBV20-1, the J call TRBJ1-1; unclear D gene. Germline CDR1 reads DFQATT; CDR2 reads SNEGSKA (reference sequence). This CDR3 comprises 12 residues. Deletions cut 6 bases from V and 1 base from J, with 9 bases between. CDR3 in amino acids: CSAKDANTEAFF. Here the CDR3 DNA reads TGCAGTGCCAAGGACGCGAACACTGAAGCTTTCTTT.

This clonotype was picked up one time. V is TRBV18 and J is TRBJ2-3, with a weak D call TRBD1 (6 bases). The CDR3 is made up of 15 amino acids. The V gene's germline CDR1 is KGHSH and CDR2 LQKENI. Trimming removed 4 bases from V and 2 bases from J, with 13 bases in between. The CDR3 reads CASSRNGQITDTQYF. CDR3 sequence (DNA): TGTGCCAGCTCACGAAACGGACAGATCACAGATACGCAGTATTTT.

J is TRBJ1-4 and V is TRBV6-1; a weak D match, TRBD1 (6 bases). Germline values: CDR1 MNHNS, CDR2 SASEGT. The CDR3 spans 16 residues. V lost 0 bases to trimming and J lost 7 bases, with 15 bases between them. The CDR3 region is CASSEARGGAFEKLFF. The CDR3 DNA reads TGTGCCAGCAGTGAAGCGCGGGGGGGGGCTTTTGAAAAACTGTTTTTT.

The chain is built from TRBV20-1 and TRBJ1-2; 7 nucleotides align to TRBD1. This CDR3 spans 13 amino acids. Per the germline V gene, CDR1 is DFQATT and CDR2 is SNEGSKA (reference sequence). The V and J ends lost 5 bases and 8 bases, in that order; junction bases with no gene match: 11. The CDR3 loop is CSAAEQGSRGYTF. The CDR3 DNA follows: TGCAGTGCTGCCGAACAGGGGTCGCGAGGCTACACCTTC.

A few counts support this clonotype. The CDR3, as DNA: TGTGCCAGCAGCCATCGGTGGATTGGCCTAGACCTTTCCCGCGGCAGAGAGACCCAGTACTTC. Translated, it gives CASSHRWIGLDLSRGRETQYF. The genes are TRBV11-3 and TRBJ2-5; D is uncertain. The CDR3 is made up of 21 amino acids. V lost 5 bases and J 4 bases, leaving 35 bases between the germline ends. Germline V gives CDR1 SGHNT, CDR2 YENEEA.

This chain links TRBV6-1 with TRBJ2-7; 7 nucleotides align to TRBD1. Trimming took 7 bases from V and 9 from J; bases not matched to a gene: 15. The CDR3 spans 14 residues. The germline gives CDR1 MNHNS, CDR2 SASEGT. The CDR3 DNA sequence: TGTGCCAGCATCCCGGGACAGACACCCTTCAGGCAGTACTTC. Its protein is CASIPGQTPFRQYF.

The chain combines TRBV6-2 or TRBV6-3 with TRBJ2-3, with 12 nucleotides matching TRBD2. The germline V gene has CDR1 MNHEY and CDR2 SVGEGT. V gave up 2 bases and J gave up 2 bases; unmatched junction bases: 8. This CDR3 region has 18 residues. The CDR3 loop reads CASSYRLLAGGNTDTQYF. In nucleotides, the CDR3 is TGTGCCAGCAGTTACCGACTCCTAGCGGGAGGGAACACAGATACGCAGTATTTT.

The DNA of the CDR3 is TGTGCCAGCAGTAACGGACAGGGCGGGACAGATACGCAGTATTTT. Translating it yields CASSNGQGGTDTQYF. The V and J genes are TRBV12-3 or TRBV12-4 and TRBJ2-3, with 8 positions matching TRBD1. The CDR3 loop spans 15 amino acids. V lost 5 bases to trimming and J lost 3 bases; unmatched junction nucleotides: 7.